The 27 T cell receptor beta chains below were found in one sample sequenced in a study of TIL therapy for anti-PD-1-resistant metastatic lung cancer. Sequencing used immunoSEQ v3. The repertoire was sequenced with immunoSEQ multiplex PCR; TCRdb's copy has only in-frame clones and lacks some. The table has under 70,000 clones, around 87% seen once. The sample's time point: pre-treatment sample, taken before nivolumab and TIL therapy. This sample comprised blood, obtained at baseline. All receptors derive from a person aged 25-85 years with non-small cell lung cancer.

The genes are TRBV24-1 and TRBJ1-2; tentative D call: TRBD1 (5 bases). Trimming shortened V by 1 base and J by 8 bases, and 16 bases separated the two germline ends. CDR3 length: 15 amino acids. Germline V gives CDR1 KGHDR, CDR2 SFDVKD. CDR3 sequence: CATSDFQGAPGGYTF. The DNA for the CDR3 is TGTGCCACCAGTGATTTCCAGGGCGCGCCAGGCGGCTACACCTTC.

This clone has a handful of counts. One junction end disagrees with the germline gene, perhaps due to a read error. The J gene is TRBJ2-7, the V gene TRBV3-1 (or the pseudogene TRBV3-2); 7 bases are a match to TRBD1. This CDR3 has 13 amino acids. Germline loops: CDR1 LGHDT, CDR2 YNNKEL (reference sequence). The CDR3 region is CASRPGQTYVQYF. DNA of the CDR3: TGTGCCAGCAGGCCGGGACAGACCTACGTGCAGTACTTC.

V usage is TRBV24-1 and J usage is TRBJ2-4; the D call may be TRBD1 or TRBD2 (5 bases each). Germline V CDR1 and CDR2: KGHDR, SFDVKD. The CDR3 has 11 residues. V lost 9 bases, J lost 11 bases, and 13 bases lay in between. CDR3 sequence (DNA): TGTGCCACCCAGGACATCGGGGTTCAGTACTTC. Protein: CATQDIGVQYF.

J is TRBJ2-3 and V is TRBV11-3; 12 bases align to TRBD2. Per germline, CDR1 SGHNT and CDR2 YENEEA. Trimming cost V 5 bases and J 6 bases; bases outside gene matches: 9. The CDR3 consists of 16 residues. CDR3 region: CASSESTSGSSDTQYF. CDR3 coding DNA: TGTGCCAGCAGCGAATCGACTAGCGGGAGTTCCGATACGCAGTATTTT.

The chain has TRBV27 and TRBJ2-7, with TRBD2 matching over 13 bases. Germline V gene sequence: CDR1 MNHEY, CDR2 SMNVEV (reference sequence). V was clipped by 2 bases and J by 5 bases; unmatched bases: 3. The CDR3 is 15 amino acids. The CDR3, as DNA: TGTGCCAGCAGTTTAAGTACTAGCGGGAGGGACGAGCAGTACTTC. Protein: CASSLSTSGRDEQYF.

This chain links TRBV5-1 with TRBJ2-2, with TRBD2 matching over 7 bases. The CDR3 is 16 amino acids. Germline V gene sequence: CDR1 SGHRS, CDR2 YFSETQ. V shed 4 bases, J shed 0 bases, and the junction held 6 bases outside the gene matches. CDR3 DNA sequence: TGCGCCAGCAGCCCCTTGGGGGGGTCGAACACCGGGGAGCTGTTTTTT. Translating it yields CASSPLGGSNTGELFF. The variable domain in full, with the rest retrieved from reference TRBV5-1 and TRBJ2-2, is KAGVTQTPRYLIKTRGQQVTLSCSPISGHRSVSWYQQTPGQGLQFLFEYFSETQRNKGNFPGRFSGRQFSNSRSEMNVSTLELGDSALYLCASSPLGGSNTGELFFGEGSRLTVL.

The J gene is TRBJ1-5, the V gene TRBV18; TRBD1 aligns across 10 bases. With V trimmed by 6 bases and J by 7 bases, 9 bases remained unmatched. The CDR3 is made up of 15 amino acids. From germline, CDR1 is KGHSH and CDR2 LQKENI. The CDR3 protein is CASSPGTGVGQPQHF. CDR3 nucleotide sequence: TGTGCCAGCTCTCCAGGGACAGGGGTAGGACAGCCCCAGCATTTT.

The chain links TRBV7-8 to TRBJ1-2; perhaps TRBD1 as D (5 bases). The germline gives CDR1 SGHVS, CDR2 FQNEAQ. The CDR3 extends over 15 amino acids. Trimming left V 0 bases short and J 4 bases short, with 12 bases between. The CDR3 protein is CASSLAEGTRYGYTF. The CDR3 DNA follows: TGTGCCAGCAGCTTAGCGGAGGGGACCCGCTATGGCTACACCTTC.

V is TRBV27 and J is TRBJ2-7; D gene ambiguous. With 6 bases removed from V and 2 bases from J, the gap between germline ends came to 17 bases. The CDR3 has 15 residues. Germline lookup yields CDR1 MNHEY and CDR2 SMNVEV (reference sequence). The CDR3 DNA sequence: TGTGCCAGCAGCAAAGACGCTCGGCCCGCCTACGAGCAGTACTTC. Its translation is CASSKDARPAYEQYF.

The chain is built from TRBV6-5 and TRBJ1-5; D is unclear. The CDR3 covers 15 residues. Germline V gene lookup returns CDR1 MNHEY and CDR2 SVGAGI. V lost 0 bases to trimming and J lost 5 bases, with 11 bases between them. The CDR3 DNA reads as TGTGCCAGCAGTTACTCCCACGGCGAAGATCAGCCCCAGCATTTT. Amino acids: CASSYSHGEDQPQHF.

CDR3 coding DNA: TGTGCCAGCAGCTACCAGGGGGGACAGTCATCCTACGAGCAGTACTTC. Residues: CASSYQGGQSSYEQYF. The chain combines TRBV7-9 with TRBJ2-7; D is perhaps TRBD1 (7 bases). The CDR3 covers 16 residues. The germline V gene has CDR1 SEHNR and CDR2 FQNEAQ (reference sequence). The V and J ends lost 4 bases and 1 base respectively, with 17 bases between them.

This chain links TRBV12-3 or TRBV12-4 with TRBJ1-1; possible D gene TRBD1, 5 bases. The ends were cut back, 3 bases at V and 3 bases at J, with 8 bases in the middle. CDR3 length equals 13 residues. CDR3 coding DNA: TGTGCCAGCAGTTTGTTCAGGGACACTGAAGCTTTCTTT. Encoded protein: CASSLFRDTEAFF.

The V call is TRBV7-9, the J call TRBJ1-2; 8 positions match TRBD1. The CDR3 loop spans 15 amino acids. The V and J ends lost 5 bases and 0 bases, in that order; junction bases with no gene match: 5. CDR1 and CDR2 (germline): SEHNR, FQNEAQ (reference sequence). The CDR3 here is CASSKGQASNYGYTF. The CDR3, as DNA: TGTGCCAGCAGCAAGGGACAGGCTTCTAACTATGGCTACACCTTC.

This rearrangement joins TRBV29-1 to TRBJ1-3; D unclear. The CDR3 totals 14 residues. CDR1 is SQVTM and CDR2 is ANQGSEA in the germline V gene. Trimming removed 4 bases at V and 0 bases at J, with 10 bases between. The CDR3, as DNA: TGCAGCGTTGCCGGGATCCTCTCTGGAAACACCATATATTTT. Residues: CSVAGILSGNTIYF.

This chain joins TRBV19 and TRBJ1-2; 7 bases map to TRBD1. The CDR3 is 15 amino acids. Trimming cost V 7 bases and J 8 bases; bases outside gene matches: 16. Germline V lookup: CDR1 LNHDA, CDR2 SQIVND (reference sequence). CDR3 sequence: CASNFGDRASEGYTF. CDR3 DNA sequence: TGTGCCAGTAACTTCGGCGACAGGGCCTCAGAGGGCTACACCTTC.

The V and J genes are TRBV2 and TRBJ1-5, with D unresolved. The CDR3 is made up of 15 amino acids. From germline, CDR1 is SNHLY and CDR2 FYNNEI. V was clipped by 4 bases and J by 0 bases, with 10 bases between them. The CDR3 protein is CASSGLASSNQPQHF. DNA of the CDR3: TGTGCCAGCAGTGGACTCGCTAGTAGCAATCAGCCCCAGCATTTT.

V gene TRBV5-8 combines with J gene TRBJ1-3; the match to TRBD1 covers 7 bases. The CDR3 contains 18 residues. V lost 2 bases, J lost 0 bases, and 11 bases stayed unmatched. Germline CDR1 is SGHTS and CDR2 is YDEGEE. CDR3 loop: CASSFRGGRLTSGNTIYF. The CDR3 DNA is TGTGCCAGCAGCTTCAGGGGGGGGCGCCTGACCTCTGGAAACACCATATATTTT.

The V and J genes are TRBV12-3 or TRBV12-4 and TRBJ2-7; D uncertain. This CDR3 has 13 amino acids. V dropped 2 bases and J dropped 0 bases, with 5 bases sitting between them. The CDR3 sequence is CASSLINSYEQYF. The DNA of the CDR3 is TGTGCCAGCAGTTTAATCAACTCCTACGAGCAGTACTTC.

The V call is TRBV18, the J call TRBJ2-3; 15 bases agree with TRBD2. Germline CDR1 and CDR2: KGHSH and LQKENI. This CDR3 comprises 15 residues. The ends lost 8 bases at V and 4 bases at J; junction bases unmatched: 4. Here the CDR3 reads CASARTSGGADTQYF. In nucleotides, the CDR3 is TGTGCCAGCGCTCGGACTAGCGGGGGGGCAGATACGCAGTATTTT.

The V call is TRBV4-1, the J call TRBJ2-7; D might be TRBD1 (6 bases). CDR1 and CDR2 from the germline V gene are MGHRA and YSYEKL. The CDR3 is 16 residues long. V lost 3 bases to trimming and J lost 4 bases, with 19 bases between them. CDR3 amino acids: CASSHLSDRKLYEQYF. In DNA form, the CDR3 reads TGCGCCAGCAGCCACCTTTCCGACAGGAAATTATACGAGCAGTACTTC.

The rearrangement joins TRBV4-1 to TRBJ2-7; D ambiguous. CDR3 length: 15 amino acids. Germline V gives CDR1 MGHRA, CDR2 YSYEKL. V was pared by 0 bases and J by 2 bases, with 11 bases between. In DNA, the CDR3 is TGCGCCAGCAGCCAAGACAGGAGTTCAACCTACGAGCAGTACTTC. Protein product: CASSQDRSSTYEQYF.

This rearrangement joins TRBV11-2 to TRBJ2-2, with 9 bases matching TRBD2. This CDR3 is built from 13 residues. The germline V gene encodes CDR1 SGHAT and CDR2 FQNNGV. V lost 1 base, J lost 13 bases, and 4 bases stayed unmatched. The CDR3 here is CASSLVAGEGLFF. CDR3 nucleotide sequence: TGTGCCAGCAGCTTAGTAGCGGGAGAGGGGCTGTTTTTT. The whole variable domain, filled in from reference TRBV11-2 and TRBJ2-2, reads EAGVAQSPRYKIIEKRQSVAFWCNPISGHATLYWYQQILGQGPKLLIQFQNNGVVDDSQLPKDRFSAERLKGVDSTLKIQPAKLEDSAVYLCASSLVAGEGLFFGEGSRLTVL.

The J gene is TRBJ1-4, the V gene TRBV30; possible D gene TRBD1, 5 bases. Germline V CDR1 and CDR2: GTSNPN, SVGIG (reference sequence). The CDR3 is made up of 14 amino acids. The V end lost 3 bases, the J end lost 7 bases, and 15 bases lay between the germline ends. The CDR3 reads CAWSGALLREKLFF. The CDR3 region has the DNA TGTGCCTGGAGCGGGGCTCTACTCCGTGAAAAACTGTTTTTT.

The J gene is TRBJ2-3, the V gene TRBV3-1 (or the pseudogene TRBV3-2), with 7 nucleotides matching TRBD2. CDR1 LGHDT and CDR2 YNNKEL come from the germline V gene (reference sequence). V lost 3 bases and J lost 2; bases outside the gene matches: 17. The CDR3 covers 19 residues. CDR3 amino acids: CASSHSTWGGGLNTDTQYF. For the CDR3, the DNA is TGTGCCAGCAGCCACTCCACGTGGGGCGGGGGTCTTAACACAGATACGCAGTATTTT.

The chain is built from TRBV6-5 and TRBJ1-2; D is possibly TRBD1 (5 bases). The CDR3 is 14 residues long. Germline V CDR1 and CDR2: MNHEY, SVGAGI. Trimming took 4 bases from V and 4 from J, leaving 13 bases between them. CDR3 region: CASSSGDGSYGYTF. As DNA, the CDR3 is TGTGCCAGCAGTTCCGGGGACGGATCCTATGGCTACACCTTC.

V and J are TRBV19 and TRBJ2-4, with D uncertain. V dropped 10 bases and J dropped 7 bases, with 8 bases sitting between them. The length of the CDR3 is 10 residues. In germline, CDR1 is LNHDA, CDR2 SQIVND (reference sequence). The chain's CDR3 is CAIPKNIQYF. Here the CDR3 DNA reads TGTGCCATCCCGAAGAACATTCAGTACTTC.

This chain links TRBV19 with TRBJ1-5, with 8 bases that match TRBD1. V was clipped by 6 bases and J by 1 base; unmatched bases: 5. There are 15 residues in the CDR3. From germline, CDR1 is LNHDA and CDR2 SQIVND (reference sequence). The CDR3 reads CASSDRGSSNQPQHF. In nucleotides, the CDR3 is TGTGCCAGTAGCGACAGGGGCAGCAGCAATCAGCCCCAGCATTTT.